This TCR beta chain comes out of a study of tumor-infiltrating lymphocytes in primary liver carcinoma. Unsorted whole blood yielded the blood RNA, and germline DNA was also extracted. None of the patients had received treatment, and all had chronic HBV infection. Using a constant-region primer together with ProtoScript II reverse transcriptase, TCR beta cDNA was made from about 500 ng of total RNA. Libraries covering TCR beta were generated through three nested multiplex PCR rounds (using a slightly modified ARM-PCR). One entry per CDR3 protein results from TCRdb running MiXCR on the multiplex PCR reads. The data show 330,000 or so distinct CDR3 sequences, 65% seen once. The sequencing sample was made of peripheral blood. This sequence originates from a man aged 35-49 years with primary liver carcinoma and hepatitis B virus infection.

CDR3 coding DNA: TGCGCCAGCAGCCAAAGGACAGGGAACACCGGGGAGCTGTTTTTT. Protein sequence: CASSQRTGNTGELFF. The chain is built from TRBV5-1 and TRBJ2-2, with 7 bases matching TRBD1. The CDR3 is made up of 15 amino acids. V was clipped by 4 bases and J by 1 base; unmatched bases: 4. In germline, CDR1 is SGHRS, CDR2 YFSETQ.